Below, one TCR beta chain is given with its context. What it binds is unknown. Stated time point: pre-sensitization, week 0. Sample treatment: therapeutic diphenylcyclopropenone sensitization with weekly scalp DPC. The drawing of blood occurred before each patch test was applied. Alopecia patients between 18 and 70 years old and suitable for DPC were used as donors. The data were obtained in a study of human T cells and chemical hapten exposure. Study-wide background: Diphenylcyclopropenone, dosed weekly to the scalp, was given to patients throughout the roughly 25-week study. Study-level findings and limits: Compared to controls, expanded TCRs made significantly more large clusters of similar CDR3s.

CDR3 length: 15 amino acids. The junction had 9 bases not matched to a gene; V was cut back by 2 bases and J by 9 bases. Germline V gene lookup returns CDR1 MDHEN and CDR2 SYDVKM. MiXCR, applied by TCRdb to the RACE reads, yields one record per CDR3 protein. The sample contains 180,000 or so distinct CDR3 sequences, about 31% of which appear only once. The sample here was whole blood, taken in connection with sensitization to the hapten diphenylcyclopropenone (DPC). This TCR was sampled from a woman aged 25 to 39 with alopecia areata. Some clones in this sample may be carry-over from other donors' samples. The rearrangement links TRBV28 to TRBJ2-3, with 9 bases lining up with TRBD2. The CDR3, as DNA: TGTGCCAGCAGTTTACCCCGACTAGCGGTGGGCACGCAGTATTTT. Protein product: CASSLPRLAVGTQYF.